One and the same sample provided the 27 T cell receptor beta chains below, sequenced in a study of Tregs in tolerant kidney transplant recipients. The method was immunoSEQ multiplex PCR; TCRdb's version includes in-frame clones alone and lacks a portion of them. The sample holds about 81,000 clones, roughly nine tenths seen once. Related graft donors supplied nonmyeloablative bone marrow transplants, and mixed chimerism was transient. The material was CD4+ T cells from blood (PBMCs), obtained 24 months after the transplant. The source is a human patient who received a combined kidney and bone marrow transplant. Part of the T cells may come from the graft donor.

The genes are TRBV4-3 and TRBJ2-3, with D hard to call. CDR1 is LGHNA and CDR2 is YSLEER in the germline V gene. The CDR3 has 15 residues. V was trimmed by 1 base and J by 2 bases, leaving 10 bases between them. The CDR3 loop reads CASSQALSPTDTQYF. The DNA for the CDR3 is TGCGCCAGCAGCCAAGCACTATCCCCCACAGATACGCAGTATTTT.

The CDR3 coding sequence is TGTGCCAGCAGTGAAGAGGGGGGGTGGAACACTGAAGCTTTCTTT. Translated: CASSEEGGWNTEAFF. The chain joins TRBV6-1 to TRBJ1-1; possibly TRBD1 for D (6 bases). The CDR3 loop spans 15 amino acids. CDR1 is MNHNS, CDR2 SASEGT, per germline. V lost 1 base, J lost 1 base, and 10 bases lay in between.

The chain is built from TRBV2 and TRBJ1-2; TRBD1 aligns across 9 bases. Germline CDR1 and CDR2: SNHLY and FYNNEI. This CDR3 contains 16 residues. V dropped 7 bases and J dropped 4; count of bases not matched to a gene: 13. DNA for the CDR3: TGTGCCAGCAAGGGGACCGGGACAGGGTTTGGCTATGGCTACACCTTC. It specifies CASKGTGTGFGYGYTF.

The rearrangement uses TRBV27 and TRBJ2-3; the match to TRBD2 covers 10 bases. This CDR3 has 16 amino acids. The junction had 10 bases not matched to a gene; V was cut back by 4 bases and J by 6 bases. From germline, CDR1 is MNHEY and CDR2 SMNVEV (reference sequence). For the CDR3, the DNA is TGTGCCAGCAGTTCGAGGACTAGCGGCCTAGGGGATACGCAGTATTTT. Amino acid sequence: CASSSRTSGLGDTQYF.

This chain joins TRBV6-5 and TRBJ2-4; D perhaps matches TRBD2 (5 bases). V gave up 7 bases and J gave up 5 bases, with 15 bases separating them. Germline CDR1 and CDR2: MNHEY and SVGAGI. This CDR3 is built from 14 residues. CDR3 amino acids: CASTPRTRENIQYF. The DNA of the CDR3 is TGTGCCAGCACACCCCGGACGAGGGAAAACATTCAGTACTTC.

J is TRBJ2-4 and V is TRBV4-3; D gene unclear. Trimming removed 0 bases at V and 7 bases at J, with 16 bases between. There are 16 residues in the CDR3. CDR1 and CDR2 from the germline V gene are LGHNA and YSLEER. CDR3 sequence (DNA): TGCGCCAGCAGCCAAGATTACCCCCCCCTTCGGAACATTCAGTACTTC. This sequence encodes CASSQDYPPLRNIQYF.

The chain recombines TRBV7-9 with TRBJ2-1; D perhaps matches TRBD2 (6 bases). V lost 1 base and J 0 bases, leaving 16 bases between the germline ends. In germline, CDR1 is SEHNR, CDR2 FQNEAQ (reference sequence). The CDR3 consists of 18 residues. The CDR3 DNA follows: TGTGCCAGCAGCTTAGTGAGGAGGGGAGAGAGCTCCTACAATGAGCAGTTCTTC. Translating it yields CASSLVRRGESSYNEQFF.

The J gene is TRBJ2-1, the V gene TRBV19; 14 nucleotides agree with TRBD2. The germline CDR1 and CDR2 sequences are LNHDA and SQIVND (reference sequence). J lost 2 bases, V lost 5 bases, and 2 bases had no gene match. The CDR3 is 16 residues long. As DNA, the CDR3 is TGTGCCAGTAGTGCGACTAGCGGGAGGGCCTACAATGAGCAGTTCTTC. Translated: CASSATSGRAYNEQFF.

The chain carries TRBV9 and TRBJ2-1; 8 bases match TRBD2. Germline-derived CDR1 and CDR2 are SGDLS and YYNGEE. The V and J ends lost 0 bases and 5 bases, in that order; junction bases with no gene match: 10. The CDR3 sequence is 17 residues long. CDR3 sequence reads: CASSVDPSGSQHNEQFF. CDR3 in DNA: TGTGCCAGCAGCGTAGATCCTAGCGGGTCACAGCACAATGAGCAGTTCTTC.

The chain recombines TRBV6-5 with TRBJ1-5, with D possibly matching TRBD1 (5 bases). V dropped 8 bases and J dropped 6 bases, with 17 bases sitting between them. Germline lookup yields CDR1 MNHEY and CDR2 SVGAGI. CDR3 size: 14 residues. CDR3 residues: CASGFWGGSQPQHF. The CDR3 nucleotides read TGTGCCAGCGGATTCTGGGGGGGTAGTCAGCCCCAGCATTTT.

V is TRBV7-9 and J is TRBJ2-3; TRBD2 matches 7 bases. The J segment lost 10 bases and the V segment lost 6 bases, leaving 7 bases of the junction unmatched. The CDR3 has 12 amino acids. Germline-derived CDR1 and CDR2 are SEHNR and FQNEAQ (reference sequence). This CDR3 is CASRTSLAAQYF. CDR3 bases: TGTGCCAGCAGAACATCTCTAGCGGCGCAGTATTTT.

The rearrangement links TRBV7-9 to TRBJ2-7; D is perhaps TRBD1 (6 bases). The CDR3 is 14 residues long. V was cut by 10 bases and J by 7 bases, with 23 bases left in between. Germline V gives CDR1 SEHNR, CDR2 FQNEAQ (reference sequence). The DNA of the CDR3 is TGTGCCACACGTAAAAAAAACAGGGATCCAGAGCAGTACTTC. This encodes CATRKKNRDPEQYF.

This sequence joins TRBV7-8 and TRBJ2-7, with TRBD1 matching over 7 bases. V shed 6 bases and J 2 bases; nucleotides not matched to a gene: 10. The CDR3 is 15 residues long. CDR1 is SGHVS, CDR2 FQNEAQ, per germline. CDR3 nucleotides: TGTGCCAGCAGGCGCCGGGACAGTCCACCCTACGAGCAGTACTTC. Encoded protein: CASRRRDSPPYEQYF.

The CDR3 reads CASSRTGETEAFF. DNA for the CDR3: TGTGCCAGCAGCAGGACAGGGGAGACTGAAGCTTTCTTT. The chain has TRBV28 and TRBJ1-1, with TRBD1 matching 9 bases. CDR1 and CDR2 (germline): MDHEN, SYDVKM. The ends lost 6 bases at V and 5 bases at J; junction bases unmatched: 4. The CDR3 is made up of 13 amino acids.

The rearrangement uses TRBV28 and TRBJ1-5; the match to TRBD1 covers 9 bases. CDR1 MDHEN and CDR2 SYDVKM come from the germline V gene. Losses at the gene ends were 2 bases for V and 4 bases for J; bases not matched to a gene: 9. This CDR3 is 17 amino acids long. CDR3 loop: CASSLADGTGHNQPQHF. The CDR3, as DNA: TGTGCCAGCAGTTTAGCAGACGGGACAGGGCATAATCAGCCCCAGCATTTT.

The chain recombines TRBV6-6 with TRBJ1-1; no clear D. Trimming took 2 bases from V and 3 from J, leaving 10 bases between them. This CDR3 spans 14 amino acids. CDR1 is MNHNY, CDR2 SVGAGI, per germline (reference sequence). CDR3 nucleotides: TGTGCCAGCAGTTACGCGGGCCGTGACACTGAAGCTTTCTTT. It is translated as CASSYAGRDTEAFF.

The CDR3 reads CASSLSASAYNSPLHF. The CDR3, as DNA: TGTGCCAGCAGCTTATCCGCGAGCGCCTATAATTCACCCCTCCACTTT. The chain couples TRBV7-9 to TRBJ1-6; D is unresolved. The CDR3 is 16 residues long. The germline V gene encodes CDR1 SEHNR and CDR2 FQNEAQ (reference sequence). Trimming removed 2 bases at V and 2 bases at J, with 10 bases between.

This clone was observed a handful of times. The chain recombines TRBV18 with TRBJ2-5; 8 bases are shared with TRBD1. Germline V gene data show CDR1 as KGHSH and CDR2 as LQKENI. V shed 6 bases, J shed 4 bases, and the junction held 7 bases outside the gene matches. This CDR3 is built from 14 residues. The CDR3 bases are TGTGCCAGCTCCGAGACAGGGGTTGGAGAGACCCAGTACTTC. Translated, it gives CASSETGVGETQYF.

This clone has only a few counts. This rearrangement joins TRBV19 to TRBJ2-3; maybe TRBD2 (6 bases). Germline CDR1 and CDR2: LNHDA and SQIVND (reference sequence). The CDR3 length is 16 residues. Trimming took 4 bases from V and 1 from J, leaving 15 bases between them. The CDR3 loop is CASSTRGAGGTDTQYF. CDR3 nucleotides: TGTGCCAGTAGTACCCGAGGAGCGGGTGGCACAGATACGCAGTATTTT.

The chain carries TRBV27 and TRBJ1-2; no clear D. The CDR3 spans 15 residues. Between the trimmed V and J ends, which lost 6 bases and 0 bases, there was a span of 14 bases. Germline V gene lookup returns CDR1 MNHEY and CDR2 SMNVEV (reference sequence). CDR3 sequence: CASSLTFASNYGYTF. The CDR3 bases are TGTGCCAGCAGCCTGACTTTTGCATCTAACTATGGCTACACCTTC.

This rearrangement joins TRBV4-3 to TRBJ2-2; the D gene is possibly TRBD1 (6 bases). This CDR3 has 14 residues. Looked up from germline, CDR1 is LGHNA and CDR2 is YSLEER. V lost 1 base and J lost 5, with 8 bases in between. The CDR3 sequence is CASSQVQGTGELFF. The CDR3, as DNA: TGCGCCAGCAGCCAAGTCCAGGGGACCGGGGAGCTGTTTTTT.

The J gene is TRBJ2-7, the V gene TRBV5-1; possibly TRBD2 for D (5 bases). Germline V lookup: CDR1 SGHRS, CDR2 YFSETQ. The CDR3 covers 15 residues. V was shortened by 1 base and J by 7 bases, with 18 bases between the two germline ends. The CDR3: CASSLRGSGVEEQYF. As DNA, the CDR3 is TGCGCCAGCAGCTTGAGAGGGTCCGGAGTGGAAGAGCAGTACTTC.

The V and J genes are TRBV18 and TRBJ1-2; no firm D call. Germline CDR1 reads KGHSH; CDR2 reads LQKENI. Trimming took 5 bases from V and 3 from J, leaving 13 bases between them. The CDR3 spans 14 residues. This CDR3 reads CASSSIVGDYGYTF. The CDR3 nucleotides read TGTGCCAGCTCATCAATAGTGGGCGACTATGGCTACACCTTC.

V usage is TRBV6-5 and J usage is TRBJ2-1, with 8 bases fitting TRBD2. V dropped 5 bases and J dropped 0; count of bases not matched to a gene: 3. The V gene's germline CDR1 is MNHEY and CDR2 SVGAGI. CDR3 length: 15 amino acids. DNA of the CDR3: TGTGCCAGCAGTGGGGGACTAGGCTCCTACAATGAGCAGTTCTTC. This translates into CASSGGLGSYNEQFF.

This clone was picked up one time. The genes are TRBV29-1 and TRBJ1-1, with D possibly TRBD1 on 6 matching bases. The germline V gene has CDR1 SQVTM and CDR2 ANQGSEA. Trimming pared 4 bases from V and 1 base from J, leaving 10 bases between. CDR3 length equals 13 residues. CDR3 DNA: TGCAGCGTTGCCGGGACAAAGAACACTGAAGCTTTCTTT. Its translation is CSVAGTKNTEAFF. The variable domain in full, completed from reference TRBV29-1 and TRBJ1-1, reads SAVISQKPSRDICQRGTSLTIQCQVDSQVTMMFWYRQQPGQSLTLIATANQGSEATYESGFVIDKFPISRPNLTFSTLTVSNMSPEDSSIYLCSVAGTKNTEAFFGQGTRLTVV.

The CDR3 nucleotides are TGTGCCAGCAGCCAAGAAGGTCGGGGGATTAATGAAAAACTGTTTTTT. This translates into CASSQEGRGINEKLFF. The rearrangement uses TRBV14 and TRBJ1-4; possibly TRBD1 for D (5 bases). The germline V gene encodes CDR1 SGHDN and CDR2 FVKESK. The V and J ends lost 0 bases and 4 bases respectively, with 12 bases between them. The CDR3 has 16 residues.

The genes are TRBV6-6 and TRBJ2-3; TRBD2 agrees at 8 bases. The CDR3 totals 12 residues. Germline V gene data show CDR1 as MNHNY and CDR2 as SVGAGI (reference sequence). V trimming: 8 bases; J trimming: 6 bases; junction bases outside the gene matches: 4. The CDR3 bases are TGTGCCAGCGGACTAGCAATGGATACGCAGTATTTT. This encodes CASGLAMDTQYF.